This entry lists 13 T cell receptor beta chains sequenced from one sample in a study of CD8+ T cells in alopecia areata. Extracted RNA was reverse transcribed into cDNA, the sequencing template. Assay: immunoSEQ multiplex PCR; the TCRdb copy retains only in-frame clones and omits some. The profile covers fewer than 150,000 clones, with roughly two thirds appearing a single time and about 3% taken by the ten largest. Sequenced sample: CD4+ T cells sorted from blood. The origin of the receptors is a human donor in good health.

The V and J genes are TRBV7-2 and TRBJ1-1, with D possibly matching TRBD1 (6 bases). Deletions cut 5 bases from V and 3 bases from J, with 10 bases between. This CDR3 has 13 residues. Germline V gene sequence: CDR1 SGHTA, CDR2 FQGNSA. CDR3 loop: CASSRYRDTEAFF. The CDR3 nucleotides read TGTGCCAGCAGCAGATACAGGGACACTGAAGCTTTCTTT. Variable domain in full (rest from reference TRBV7-2 and TRBJ1-1): GAGVSQSPSNKVTEKGKDVELRCDPISGHTALYWYRQSLGQGLEFLIYFQGNSAPDKSGLPSDRFSAERTGGSVSTLTIQRTQQEDSAVYLCASSRYRDTEAFFGQGTRLTVV.

The chain couples TRBV5-1 to TRBJ2-5; D possibly corresponds to TRBD1 (6 bases). The germline gives CDR1 SGHRS, CDR2 YFSETQ. The CDR3 has 13 residues. V was cut by 6 bases and J by 0 bases, with 9 bases left in between. The CDR3 DNA sequence: TGCGCCAGCACAAGACAGGACCAAGAGACCCAGTACTTC. It specifies CASTRQDQETQYF.

The chain combines TRBV6-5 with TRBJ2-7; TRBD1 is a possible D gene (6 bases). Trimming took off 6 bases at V and 3 bases at J, with 12 bases between the two ends. Germline lookup yields CDR1 MNHEY and CDR2 SVGAGI. The CDR3 is made up of 13 amino acids. The CDR3 sequence: CASSNRDHYEQYF. The CDR3 coding sequence is TGTGCCAGCAGCAACAGGGACCACTACGAGCAGTACTTC.

In this sample, this clone turned up a few times. The chain carries TRBV30 and TRBJ1-1; TRBD1 might be the D (5 bases). Germline V gene sequence: CDR1 GTSNPN, CDR2 SVGIG (reference sequence). V dropped 5 bases and J dropped 8 bases, with 12 bases sitting between them. The CDR3 covers 11 residues. The CDR3 DNA reads as TGTGCCTGGTTGGGCAGACAGGAAGCTTTCTTT. Encoded protein: CAWLGRQEAFF.

This clone was picked up a small number of times. This chain connects TRBV29-1 to TRBJ2-5; weak D call: TRBD2 (6 bases). The V end was cut by 5 bases, the J end by 10 bases, with 11 bases between. The CDR3 contains 10 residues. Germline values: CDR1 SQVTM, CDR2 ANQGSEA. The CDR3 spells CSVPGVGQYF. In nucleotides, the CDR3 is TGCAGCGTTCCGGGGGTCGGCCAGTACTTC.

This chain's CDR3 is CASSPDRVPSYEQYF. The CDR3 bases are TGTGCCAGCAGCCCCGACAGGGTGCCATCCTACGAGCAGTACTTC. The V gene is TRBV7-9, the J gene TRBJ2-7, with 7 bases that match TRBD1. Germline-derived CDR1 and CDR2 are SEHNR and FQNEAQ (reference sequence). This CDR3 has 15 amino acids. The trim removed 5 bases at V and 1 base at J, leaving 8 bases unmatched.

This clone was detected ten times or more. This chain joins TRBV29-1 and TRBJ1-1, with D unresolved. V lost 7 bases, J lost 1 base, and 16 bases lay in between. The germline CDR1 and CDR2 sequences are SQVTM and ANQGSEA. This CDR3 contains 14 residues. The CDR3 nucleotides read TGCAGCGCAACTCGTGGGCGGGAGAACACTGAAGCTTTCTTT. It codes for CSATRGRENTEAFF.

V gene TRBV4-1 combines with J gene TRBJ2-3, with D possibly TRBD2 on 5 matching bases. This CDR3 contains 17 residues. CDR1 and CDR2 (germline): MGHRA, YSYEKL. Between the trimmed V and J ends, which lost 3 bases and 0 bases, there was a span of 16 bases. In nucleotides, the CDR3 is TGCGCCAGCAGCCATGGAATAGCGCAATCTAGCACAGATACGCAGTATTTT. This gives the protein CASSHGIAQSSTDTQYF.

The chain carries TRBV19 and TRBJ2-7; D is unresolved. V was cut by 5 bases and J by 6 bases, with 11 bases left in between. The CDR3 loop spans 12 amino acids. Germline values: CDR1 LNHDA, CDR2 SQIVND (reference sequence). The CDR3 loop reads CASSAEWGEQYF. The CDR3 DNA sequence: TGTGCCAGTAGTGCAGAATGGGGCGAGCAGTACTTC.

About this clone: The sample contains more than one DNA sequence encoding this CDR3. CDR3 sequence (DNA): TGCGCCAGCAGCTTGGACGGTAGCACAGATACGCAGTATTTT. Protein product: CASSLDGSTDTQYF. This sequence joins TRBV5-1 and TRBJ2-3; D call uncertain. Trimming took off 0 bases at V and 0 bases at J, with 5 bases between the two ends. The CDR3 is made up of 14 amino acids. Germline values: CDR1 SGHRS, CDR2 YFSETQ.

The chain has TRBV30 and TRBJ1-1, with 7 bases that match TRBD1. The CDR3 consists of 13 residues. J gave up 4 bases and V 4 bases, and 6 bases lay outside the gene matches. CDR1 is GTSNPN and CDR2 is SVGIG in the germline V gene (reference sequence). This CDR3 reads CAWNRQGGTEAFF. In DNA form, the CDR3 reads TGTGCCTGGAACAGACAGGGAGGCACTGAAGCTTTCTTT.

This clone showed up just a few times. The V call is TRBV6-6, the J call TRBJ2-7; TRBD2 is a possible D gene (6 bases). Trimming left V 0 bases short and J 2 bases short, with 11 bases between. From germline, CDR1 is MNHNY and CDR2 SVGAGI (reference sequence). The CDR3 covers 15 residues. As DNA, the CDR3 is TGTGCCAGCAGTTACTCCGGCGGGGAGACCTACGAGCAGTACTTC. This encodes CASSYSGGETYEQYF.

Written as DNA, the CDR3 is TGCGCCAGCAGCAAACAGGGGGAGGACACTGAAGCTTTCTTT. This gives the protein CASSKQGEDTEAFF. V is TRBV5-1 and J is TRBJ1-1; 8 positions agree with TRBD1. V was clipped by 4 bases and J by 3 bases; unmatched bases: 5. The CDR3 is made up of 14 amino acids. CDR1 and CDR2 from the germline V gene are SGHRS and YFSETQ.